One sample yielded the 30 T cell receptor beta chains listed below, sequenced in a study of T-cell memory formation after mild COVID-19. TCRdb called the 5' RACE reads again in MiXCR, with one record for every CDR3 protein. The sample includes fewer than 350,000 distinct CDR3 sequences, approximately 14% of them seen just once. What was sequenced was PBMCs or a T cell subset sorted from them (not recorded which). Receptors originate from a man aged 18 to 30 who had mild COVID-19 (a few samples of this study predate the infection). Cell type and time point are not known.

The chain carries TRBV5-5 and TRBJ1-2; D unresolved. The length of the CDR3 is 15 residues. The germline V and J ends were trimmed by 4 bases and 0 bases, with 13 bases remaining between them. Germline CDR1 reads SGHKS; CDR2 reads YYEKEE (reference sequence). As DNA, the CDR3 is TGTGCCAGCAGCCTCGAGTCCGCCACTAACTATGGCTACACCTTC. It translates to CASSLESATNYGYTF.

In this sample, this clonotype turned up a few times. The chain combines TRBV20-1 with TRBJ1-1; D call uncertain. CDR3 length equals 13 residues. Between the trimmed V and J ends, which lost 5 bases and 4 bases, there was a span of 14 bases. Germline loops: CDR1 DFQATT, CDR2 SNEGSKA (reference sequence). For the CDR3, the DNA is TGCAGTGCTCCGCGGCCCGGAAGCACTGAAGCTTTCTTT. Translated: CSAPRPGSTEAFF.

The J gene is TRBJ1-2, the V gene TRBV7-3; 9 bases fit TRBD1. The CDR3 has 18 residues. Germline trimming cut 3 bases from V and 0 bases from J; bases unmatched to any gene: 11. Germline V gene lookup returns CDR1 SGHTA and CDR2 FQGTGA. The CDR3 reads CASSFVPGQGKPNYGYTF. The CDR3 coding sequence is TGTGCCAGCAGCTTCGTCCCGGGACAGGGAAAACCTAACTATGGCTACACCTTC. Using reference TRBV7-3 and TRBJ1-2 for the parts outside the CDR3, the full variable domain is GAGVSQTPSNKVTEKGKYVELRCDPISGHTALYWYRQSLGQGPEFLIYFQGTGAADDSGLPNDRFFAVRPEGSVSTLKIQRTERGDSAVYLCASSFVPGQGKPNYGYTFGSGTRLTVV.

The J gene is TRBJ2-5, the V gene TRBV19; D assignment may be TRBD1 or TRBD2 (5 bases each). CDR3 size: 14 residues. Germline CDR1 is LNHDA and CDR2 is SQIVND (reference sequence). Trimming pared 5 bases from V and 2 bases from J, leaving 12 bases between. The CDR3 coding sequence is TGTGCCAGTAGTCGAGGGGTCGGACAAGAGACCCAGTACTTC. Protein: CASSRGVGQETQYF.

This chain links TRBV7-9 with TRBJ2-5; 7 bases line up with TRBD2. The CDR3 loop spans 16 amino acids. V was pared by 3 bases and J by 1 base, with 8 bases of the junction left unmatched. Germline-derived CDR1 and CDR2 are SEHNR and FQNEAQ (reference sequence). In DNA, the CDR3 is TGTGCCAGCAGCTTTCTGCTAGCGGTGACCCAAGAGACCCAGTACTTC. This translates into CASSFLLAVTQETQYF.

This clonotype was seen only a few times. This chain connects TRBV27 to TRBJ2-1, with TRBD2 identical over 8 bases. CDR1 and CDR2 from the germline V gene are MNHEY and SMNVEV (reference sequence). The junction had 5 bases not matched to a gene; V was cut back by 2 bases and J by 2 bases. CDR3 length equals 16 residues. CDR3 amino acids: CASSLMGGGPYNEQFF. The CDR3 region has the DNA TGTGCCAGCAGTTTAATGGGCGGGGGGCCCTACAATGAGCAGTTCTTC.

This clonotype was counted a few times. The CDR3 sequence: CRGVERREYNEQFF. The CDR3 DNA is TGCAGAGGAGTCGAGCGGAGAGAATACAATGAGCAGTTCTTC. V is TRBV20-1 and J is TRBJ2-1; a weak D match, TRBD2 (5 bases). The CDR3 length is 14 residues. Germline V gene lookup returns CDR1 DFQATT and CDR2 SNEGSKA (reference sequence).

This clonotype appeared a few times. The J gene is TRBJ2-4, the V gene TRBV4-1; the D gene is possibly TRBD1 (6 bases). The germline V gene has CDR1 MGHRA and CDR2 YSYEKL. Between the trimmed V and J ends, which lost 5 bases and 0 bases, there was a span of 14 bases. The CDR3 runs to 16 residues. The CDR3 sequence is CASSARQDQAKNIQYF. CDR3 in DNA: TGCGCCAGCAGCGCGAGACAGGACCAAGCCAAAAACATTCAGTACTTC.

The chain has TRBV16 and TRBJ1-4; D unclear. CDR3 length equals 13 residues. V was cut by 8 bases and J by 2 bases, with 9 bases left in between. Looked up from germline, CDR1 is KGHSY and CDR2 is FQNENV. CDR3 loop: CASGYITNEKLFF. CDR3 sequence (DNA): TGTGCCAGCGGATATATTACTAATGAAAAACTGTTTTTT.

This clonotype has at least ten counts. CDR3 protein: CASSLKQDTEAFF. The CDR3 region has the DNA TGCGCCAGCAGCTTGAAACAGGACACTGAAGCTTTCTTT. The chain combines TRBV5-1 with TRBJ1-1, with TRBD1 as a possible D gene (5 bases). The germline V and J ends were trimmed by 1 base and 3 bases, with 7 bases remaining between them. This CDR3 spans 13 amino acids. CDR1 is SGHRS and CDR2 is YFSETQ in the germline V gene. Using reference TRBV5-1 and TRBJ1-1 for the parts outside the CDR3, the full variable domain is KAGVTQTPRYLIKTRGQQVTLSCSPISGHRSVSWYQQTPGQGLQFLFEYFSETQRNKGNFPGRFSGRQFSNSRSEMNVSTLELGDSALYLCASSLKQDTEAFFGQGTRLTVV.

This clonotype came up a few times. The CDR3 bases are TGTGCCAGCAGCGCGGGACAGGGGGTCGGCGGGGAGCTGTTTTTT. Translated, it gives CASSAGQGVGGELFF. The chain links TRBV9 to TRBJ2-2; TRBD1 aligns across 11 bases. The germline gives CDR1 SGDLS, CDR2 YYNGEE. The CDR3 is made up of 15 amino acids. With 3 bases clipped from V and 7 bases from J, the junction kept 5 bases outside the gene matches. Supplemented by reference TRBV9 and TRBJ2-2, the full variable domain reads DSGVTQTPKHLITATGQRVTLRCSPRSGDLSVYWYQQSLDQGLQFLIQYYNGEERAKGNILERFSAQQFPDLHSELNLSSLELGDSALYFCASSAGQGVGGELFFGEGSRLTVL.

This clonotype was found a few times. This chain uses TRBV4-1 with TRBJ2-5; D is unclear. Between the trimmed V and J ends, which lost 3 bases and 2 bases, there was a span of 10 bases. The germline CDR1 and CDR2 sequences are MGHRA and YSYEKL. The CDR3 consists of 14 residues. As DNA, the CDR3 is TGCGCCAGCAGCCACCGAGGTGGGCAAGAGACCCAGTACTTC. The encoded protein is CASSHRGGQETQYF.

The chain employs TRBV7-9 and TRBJ2-6; D gene uncertain. The V and J ends lost 1 base and 12 bases respectively, with 10 bases between them. Germline values: CDR1 SEHNR, CDR2 FQNEAQ (reference sequence). This CDR3 is 13 amino acids long. CDR3 amino acids: CASSLGALVVLTF. The DNA for the CDR3 is TGTGCCAGCAGCTTAGGGGCCCTCGTCGTCCTGACTTTC.

The rearrangement links TRBV20-1 to TRBJ2-5; D tentatively fits TRBD1 or TRBD2 (5 bases each). There are 15 residues in the CDR3. The V end lost 1 base, the J end lost 1 base, and 13 bases lay between the germline ends. Germline V CDR1 and CDR2: DFQATT, SNEGSKA (reference sequence). The DNA of the CDR3 is TGCAGTGCTAGAGCCGACCGGGGCATCCAAGAGACCCAGTACTTC. Residues: CSARADRGIQETQYF.

This chain connects TRBV7-2 to TRBJ2-1; perhaps TRBD2 as D (7 bases). CDR1 is SGHTA, CDR2 FQGNSA, per germline. The CDR3 spans 14 residues. With 6 bases removed from V and 6 bases from J, the gap between germline ends came to 15 bases. The DNA of the CDR3 is TGTGCCAGCAGGGGGGGGGCCCCCCCCAATGAGCAGTTCTTC. This encodes CASRGGAPPNEQFF. The entire variable domain, with the rest obtained from reference TRBV7-2 and TRBJ2-1, is as follows: GAGVSQSPSNKVTEKGKDVELRCDPISGHTALYWYRQSLGQGLEFLIYFQGNSAPDKSGLPSDRFSAERTGGSVSTLTIQRTQQEDSAVYLCASRGGAPPNEQFFGPGTRLTVL.

This clonotype appeared a single time. J is TRBJ2-2 and V is TRBV25-1; 12 bases map to TRBD2. The length of the CDR3 is 16 residues. The junction had 5 bases not matched to a gene; V was cut back by 0 bases and J by 9 bases. Per germline, CDR1 MGHDK and CDR2 SYGVNS. The CDR3 protein is CASSEYLAGGPRELFF. In DNA, the CDR3 is TGTGCCAGCAGTGAATATCTAGCGGGGGGGCCCCGGGAGCTGTTTTTT.

The chain joins TRBV7-9 to TRBJ2-3; the D gene is possibly TRBD2 (6 bases). CDR1 and CDR2 from the germline V gene are SEHNR and FQNEAQ (reference sequence). CDR3 length: 16 amino acids. V shed 5 bases and J shed 2 bases, with 17 bases lying between them. CDR3 sequence (DNA): TGTGCCAGCAGCCCGGGGGAAGAAGGGCCCACAGATACGCAGTATTTT. This translates into CASSPGEEGPTDTQYF.

This clonotype was counted only a few times. The V call is TRBV12-3 or TRBV12-4, the J call TRBJ1-1, with D perhaps matching TRBD1 (5 bases). Trimming removed 7 bases from V and 1 base from J, with 22 bases in between. This CDR3 comprises 17 residues. The CDR3 loop reads CASTTLMGVLPNTEAFF. CDR3 coding DNA: TGTGCCAGCACCACCCTGATGGGGGTCTTGCCGAACACTGAAGCTTTCTTT.

Only a few counts were recorded for this clonotype. The genes are TRBV6-2 or TRBV6-3 and TRBJ1-1; D remains ambiguous. CDR1 is MNHEY, CDR2 SVGEGT, per germline. The V gene lost 9 bases and the J gene lost 2 bases, with 10 bases spanning the gap. There are 12 residues in the CDR3. CDR3 sequence (DNA): TGTGCCAGTTGCAGGCGAAACACTGAAGCTTTCTTT. Translated: CASCRRNTEAFF.

This chain joins TRBV6-2 or TRBV6-3 and TRBJ2-2; D possibly corresponds to TRBD1 (6 bases). The length of the CDR3 is 13 residues. The germline V gene has CDR1 MNHEY and CDR2 SVGEGT. The ends were cut back, 3 bases at V and 6 bases at J, with 8 bases in the middle. The CDR3 DNA sequence: TGTGCCAGCAGTTATGCAGGGGCCGGGGAGCTGTTTTTT. Translated: CASSYAGAGELFF.

This clonotype was detected only a few times. V gene TRBV10-3 combines with J gene TRBJ1-1, with D possibly TRBD1 on 5 matching bases. This CDR3 contains 14 residues. In germline, CDR1 is ENHRY, CDR2 SYGVKD. Between the trimmed V and J ends, which lost 9 bases and 4 bases, there was a span of 18 bases. The CDR3 loop reads CAISGRGTTTEAFF. CDR3 nucleotides: TGTGCCATTTCGGGTAGGGGTACGACCACTGAAGCTTTCTTT.

Only a few counts were recorded for this clonotype. The chain is built from TRBV6-2 or TRBV6-3 and TRBJ1-2; 9 positions agree with TRBD1. The CDR3 is 13 residues long. V lost 3 bases, J lost 10 bases, and 6 bases stayed unmatched. Germline CDR1 and CDR2: MNHEY and SVGEGT. The CDR3, as DNA: TGTGCCAGCAGTTATCGGACAGGGGAAGACTACACCTTC. Translated: CASSYRTGEDYTF.

This clonotype was seen more than once but under ten times. The V gene is TRBV29-1, the J gene TRBJ2-2, with D perhaps TRBD1 (5 bases). Germline CDR1 SQVTM, CDR2 ANQGSEA. CDR3 size: 13 residues. The V end lost 6 bases, the J end lost 2 bases, and 10 bases lay between the germline ends. CDR3 in amino acids: CSVGWTNTGELFF. The DNA of the CDR3 is TGCAGCGTCGGTTGGACAAACACCGGGGAGCTGTTTTTT.

This clonotype was seen repeatedly, ten times or more. The chain is built from TRBV12-3 or TRBV12-4 and TRBJ2-7; TRBD1 agrees at 7 bases. The CDR3 runs 13 residues. V was pared by 4 bases and J by 1 base, with 1 base of the junction left unmatched. The CDR3 reads CASSWGQSYEQYF. DNA for the CDR3: TGTGCCAGCAGTTGGGGACAGTCCTACGAGCAGTACTTC.

This clonotype has a handful of counts. This chain uses TRBV7-2 with TRBJ1-6; 7 bases are a match to TRBD1. CDR3 length: 15 residues. The germline V gene encodes CDR1 SGHTA and CDR2 FQGNSA. The V gene end was trimmed by 4 bases and the J gene end by 9 bases; junction bases not matched to a gene: 9. The CDR3 loop is CASSSRQGSVSPLHF. The CDR3 DNA sequence: TGTGCCAGCAGCTCGAGACAGGGTAGTGTTTCACCCCTCCACTTT.

A few counts support this clonotype. The DNA of the CDR3 is TGCAGTGCCCCGAACCCACGGGACAGCCTGAGCTATGGCTACACCTTC. Protein sequence: CSAPNPRDSLSYGYTF. V and J are TRBV20-1 and TRBJ1-2, with 7 bases fitting TRBD1. Germline V gene lookup returns CDR1 DFQATT and CDR2 SNEGSKA (reference sequence). After removal of 6 bases from V and 4 bases from J, the junction contained 17 bases not matched to a gene. This CDR3 comprises 16 residues.

This clonotype came up a few times. The V call is TRBV12-3 or TRBV12-4, the J call TRBJ2-3; no definite D call. V shed 6 bases and J shed 6 bases, with 19 bases lying between them. The CDR3 runs 15 residues. CDR3 nucleotide sequence: TGTGCCAGCAGCCTGGGGTGGGCACTACGGGATACGCAGTATTTT. It encodes CASSLGWALRDTQYF.

The rearrangement joins TRBV7-9 to TRBJ2-4; TRBD2 matches at 7 bases. V shed 10 bases, J shed 0 bases, and the junction held 15 bases outside the gene matches. The germline CDR1 and CDR2 sequences are SEHNR and FQNEAQ (reference sequence). The CDR3 extends over 17 amino acids. This CDR3 is CATAWGGKERAKNIQYF. The CDR3 bases are TGTGCCACCGCGTGGGGGGGAAAGGAAAGAGCCAAAAACATTCAGTACTTC.

A few counts support this clonotype. The chain is built from TRBV15 and TRBJ2-3, with D unresolved. V lost 1 base and J 8 bases, leaving 4 bases between the germline ends. Germline assignment: CDR1 LNHNV and CDR2 YYDKDF (reference sequence). This CDR3 comprises 11 residues. CDR3 region: CATSRGSTQYF. Here the CDR3 DNA reads TGTGCCACCAGCAGAGGTTCTACGCAGTATTTT.

V gene TRBV18 combines with J gene TRBJ2-3; TRBD2 matches at 13 bases. CDR1 and CDR2 (germline): KGHSH, LQKENI. J gave up 4 bases and V 3 bases, and 7 bases lay outside the gene matches. CDR3 length: 17 residues. CDR3 sequence (DNA): TGTGCCAGCTCACCGTTCGGACTAGCGGGGGCCGCAGATACGCAGTATTTT. Its protein product is CASSPFGLAGAADTQYF. Supplemented by reference TRBV18 and TRBJ2-3, the full variable domain reads NAGVMQNPRHLVRRRGQEARLRCSPMKGHSHVYWYRQLPEEGLKFMVYLQKENIIDESGMPKERFSAEFPKEGPSILRIQQVVRGDSAAYFCASSPFGLAGAADTQYFGPGTRLTVL.